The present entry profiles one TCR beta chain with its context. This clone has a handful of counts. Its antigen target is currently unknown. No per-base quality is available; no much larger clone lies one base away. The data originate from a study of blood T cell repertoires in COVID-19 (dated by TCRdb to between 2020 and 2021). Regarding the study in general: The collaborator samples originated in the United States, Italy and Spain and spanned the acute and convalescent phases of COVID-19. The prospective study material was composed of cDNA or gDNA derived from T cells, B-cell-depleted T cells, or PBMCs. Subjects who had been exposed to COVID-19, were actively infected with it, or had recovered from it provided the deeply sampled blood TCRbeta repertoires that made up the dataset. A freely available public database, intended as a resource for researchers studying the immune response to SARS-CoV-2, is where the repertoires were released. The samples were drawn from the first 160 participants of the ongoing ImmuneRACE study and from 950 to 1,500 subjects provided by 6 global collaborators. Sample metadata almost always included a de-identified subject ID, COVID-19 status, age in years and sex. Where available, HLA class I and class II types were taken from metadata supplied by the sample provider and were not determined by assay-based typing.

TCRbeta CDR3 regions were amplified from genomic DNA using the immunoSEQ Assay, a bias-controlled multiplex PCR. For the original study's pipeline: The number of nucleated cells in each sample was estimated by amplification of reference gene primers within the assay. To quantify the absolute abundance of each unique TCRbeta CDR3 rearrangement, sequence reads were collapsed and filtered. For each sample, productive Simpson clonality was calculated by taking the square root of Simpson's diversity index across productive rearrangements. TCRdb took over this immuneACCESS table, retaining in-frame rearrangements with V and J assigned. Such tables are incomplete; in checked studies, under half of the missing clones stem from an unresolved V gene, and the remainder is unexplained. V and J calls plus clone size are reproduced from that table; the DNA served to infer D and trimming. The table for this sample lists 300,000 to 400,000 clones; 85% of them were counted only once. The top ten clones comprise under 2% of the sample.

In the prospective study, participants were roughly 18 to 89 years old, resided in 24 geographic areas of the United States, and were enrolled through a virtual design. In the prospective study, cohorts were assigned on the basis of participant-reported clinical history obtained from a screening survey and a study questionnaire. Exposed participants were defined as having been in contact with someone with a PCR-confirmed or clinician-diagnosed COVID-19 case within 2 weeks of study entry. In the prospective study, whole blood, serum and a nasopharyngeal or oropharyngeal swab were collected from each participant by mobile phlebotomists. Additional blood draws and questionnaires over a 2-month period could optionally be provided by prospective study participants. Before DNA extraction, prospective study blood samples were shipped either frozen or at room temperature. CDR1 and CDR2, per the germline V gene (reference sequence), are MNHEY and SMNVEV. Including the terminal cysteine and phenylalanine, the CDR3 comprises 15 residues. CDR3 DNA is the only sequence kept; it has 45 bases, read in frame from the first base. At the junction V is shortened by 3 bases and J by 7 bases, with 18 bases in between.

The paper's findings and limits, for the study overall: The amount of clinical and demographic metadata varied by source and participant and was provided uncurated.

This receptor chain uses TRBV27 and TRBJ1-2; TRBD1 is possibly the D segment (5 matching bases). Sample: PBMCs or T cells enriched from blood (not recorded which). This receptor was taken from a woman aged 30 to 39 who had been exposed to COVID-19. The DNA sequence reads TGTGCCAGCAGTTTCTTGGGGGGGAGAGGCGGTGGCTACACCTTC. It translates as CASSFLGGRGGGYTF.